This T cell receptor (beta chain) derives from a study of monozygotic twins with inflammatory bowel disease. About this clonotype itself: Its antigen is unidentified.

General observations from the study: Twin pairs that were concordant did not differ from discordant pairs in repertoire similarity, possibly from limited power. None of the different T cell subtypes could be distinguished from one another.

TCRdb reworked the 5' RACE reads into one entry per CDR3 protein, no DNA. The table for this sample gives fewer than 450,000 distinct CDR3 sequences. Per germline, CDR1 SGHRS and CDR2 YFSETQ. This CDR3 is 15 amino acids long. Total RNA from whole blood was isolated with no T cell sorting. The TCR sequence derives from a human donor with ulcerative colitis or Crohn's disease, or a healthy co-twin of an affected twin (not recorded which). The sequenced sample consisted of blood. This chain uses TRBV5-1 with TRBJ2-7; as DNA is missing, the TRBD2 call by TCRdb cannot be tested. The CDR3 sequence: CASSFQVPLTNEQYF.